Included here is one T cell receptor beta chain sequence, with context. Antigen unknown. The record originates from a study of cytomegalovirus exposure and HLA in healthy donors. Study-wide findings and caveats: Rare TCR sequences dominated, though some public TCRs recurred in many donors.

Researchers ran the PCR with 60 Vbeta and 13 Jbeta primers. Using immunoSEQ multiplex PCR, the repertoire was profiled, and TCRdb retains in-frame clones only, with some absent. The repertoire holds approximately 160,000 clones, approximately 80% seen once, with roughly 2.6% in the top ten. The CDR3 has 13 amino acids. Trimming took 1 base from V and 7 from J, leaving 9 bases between them. Germline V gene lookup returns CDR1 MNHEY and CDR2 SVGAGI. The sample consisted of PBMCs. The gene calls are TRBV6-5 and TRBJ2-3, with D possibly being TRBD2 (6 bases). The origin of this receptor is a woman aged 40 to 50 in good health and CMV-seropositive. The CDR3 loop reads CASSYLEGNTQYF. CDR3 coding DNA: TGTGCCAGCAGTTACTTGGAGGGGAATACGCAGTATTTT.